This is a list of T cell receptor beta chains from one sample in a study of CD8+ T cells in alopecia areata. Generated by immunoSEQ multiplex PCR, the TCRdb table keeps only in-frame clones and is missing some. The data show about 120,000 clones, around 49% seen once. The material was CD8+ T cells sorted from blood, obtained at week 0. The origin of the receptors is a human donor with alopecia areata. Both conserved end residues are part of each CDR3. D genes are given only for firm matches. Rows may omit the clone size; those that give it use once, few, many or a size class.

d_call clone_size j_call v_call cdr3_aa cdr3_nt
NA few TRBJ2-7 TRBV29-1 CSVETRASYEQYF TGCAGCGTTGAGACTAGGGCGTCCTACGAGCAGTACTTC
TRBD1 NA TRBJ1-1 TRBV5-1 CASTRTGDTEAFF TGCGCCAGCACTCGGACAGGGGACACTGAAGCTTTCTTT
NA NA TRBJ2-5 TRBV29-1 CSVLTDQETQYF TGCAGCGTTTTGACAGATCAAGAGACCCAGTACTTC
TRBD1 NA TRBJ2-7 TRBV5-1 CASSLTGQGYEQYF TGCGCCAGCAGCTTGACGGGACAGGGGTACGAGCAGTACTTC
TRBD1 NA TRBJ2-7 TRBV27 CASGPGQGTYEQYF TGTGCCAGCGGACCGGGACAGGGGACCTACGAGCAGTACTTC
NA NA TRBJ2-1 TRBV5-6 CASSLAGNEQFF TGTGCCAGCAGCTTGGCCGGGAATGAGCAGTTCTTC
NA few TRBJ1-2 TRBV13 CASSLDLASLDGYTF TGTGCCAGCAGCTTAGACCTTGCCTCCCTTGATGGCTACACCTTC
NA NA TRBJ1-5 TRBV4-1 CASSRLMIGYSNQPQHF TGCGCCAGCAGCCGCTTAATGATCGGGTATAGCAATCAGCCCCAGCATTTT
NA NA TRBJ2-1 TRBV25-1 CASSSTEYNEQFF TGTGCCAGCAGTTCGACGGAATACAATGAGCAGTTCTTC
TRBD1 few TRBJ2-3 TRBV11-3 CASSRDRDTQYF TGTGCCAGCAGCCGGGACAGAGATACGCAGTATTTT
TRBD2 few TRBJ2-1 TRBV29-1 CSVEFLAGVLRSYNEQFF TGCAGCGTTGAATTTCTAGCGGGGGTTCTAAGGTCCTACAATGAGCAGTTCTTC
NA NA TRBJ1-2 TRBV4-3 CASSQDWKGLDYGYTF TGCGCCAGCAGCCAAGACTGGAAGGGGCTCGACTATGGCTACACCTTC
NA NA TRBJ1-1 TRBV4-1 CASSLWGQDEAFF TGCGCCAGCAGCCTCTGGGGCCAGGATGAAGCTTTCTTT
TRBD2 few TRBJ2-1 TRBV4-1 CASSPTSGGYNEQFF TGCGCCAGCAGCCCCACTAGCGGGGGTTACAATGAGCAGTTCTTC
NA few TRBJ2-3 TRBV27 CASSPLQPTRDSTDTQYF TGTGCCAGCAGTCCCCTCCAACCGACAAGGGACAGCACAGATACGCAGTATTTT
NA NA TRBJ2-5 TRBV7-7 CASSLVFSGDIGETQYF TGTGCTAGCAGCTTAGTTTTCTCCGGGGACATTGGAGAGACCCAGTACTTC